These 14 T cell receptor beta chains share one sample of origin, sequenced in a study of cytomegalovirus exposure and HLA in healthy donors. The method was immunoSEQ multiplex PCR; TCRdb's version includes in-frame clones alone and lacks a portion of them. The sample records some 120,000 clones, approximately 81% being singletons. Sequenced material: PBMCs. Source of these receptors: a woman in her twenties or thirties in good health and CMV-seronegative.

The J gene is TRBJ1-6, the V gene TRBV19, with 9 bases lining up with TRBD1. The CDR3 sequence is 14 residues long. Germline V gene data show CDR1 as LNHDA and CDR2 as SQIVND (reference sequence). V gave up 5 bases and J gave up 10 bases; unmatched junction bases: 6. The CDR3 DNA sequence: TGTGCCAGTAGTGCTACAGGGGGCGACTCACCCCTCCACTTT. Translated: CASSATGGDSPLHF.

The V and J genes are TRBV7-2 and TRBJ2-3; no clear D. Germline CDR1 SGHTA, CDR2 FQGNSA. V gave up 3 bases and J gave up 2 bases, with 15 bases separating them. The CDR3 consists of 16 residues. CDR3 region: CASSFGSSPVTDTQYF. DNA of the CDR3: TGTGCCAGCAGCTTTGGTAGTAGCCCGGTCACAGATACGCAGTATTTT.

This chain uses TRBV5-8 with TRBJ1-1; unclear D gene. Germline CDR1 and CDR2: SGHTS and YDEGEE. V lost 4 bases, J lost 0 bases, and 13 bases lay in between. CDR3 length: 15 amino acids. Written as DNA, the CDR3 is TGTGCCAGCAGCCGAGGTGGTTCCCTGAACACTGAAGCTTTCTTT. Translated, it gives CASSRGGSLNTEAFF.

The V gene is TRBV6-4, the J gene TRBJ2-3; 9 nucleotides align to TRBD2. The CDR3 runs to 19 residues. Germline V gene lookup returns CDR1 MRHNA and CDR2 SNTAGT. Trimming cost V 2 bases and J 3 bases; bases outside gene matches: 15. The CDR3 spells CASSDDRRRRGGATDTQYF. The CDR3 DNA reads as TGTGCCAGCAGTGACGATCGGAGGAGGCGGGGGGGCGCGACAGATACGCAGTATTTT.

The chain couples TRBV5-4 to TRBJ2-1; TRBD1 agrees at 9 bases. From germline, CDR1 is SGHNT and CDR2 YYREEE (reference sequence). The CDR3 spans 12 residues. Trimming took 4 bases from V and 15 from J; bases not matched to a gene: 8. Here the CDR3 reads CASSVSGQGWFF. The CDR3 region has the DNA TGTGCCAGCAGCGTATCAGGACAGGGGTGGTTCTTC.

This sequence joins TRBV5-1 and TRBJ1-5; 10 nucleotides line up with TRBD1. There are 16 residues in the CDR3. The germline V gene has CDR1 SGHRS and CDR2 YFSETQ. Trimming at V came to 4 bases and at J to 3 bases, leaving 7 bases not matched to a gene. CDR3 in DNA: TGCGCCAGCAGCCCGGGACAGGGGTTTGACAATCAGCCCCAGCATTTT. It codes for CASSPGQGFDNQPQHF.

The sample holds a few counts of this clone. V is TRBV9 and J is TRBJ2-7, with D possibly matching TRBD1 (5 bases). CDR1 is SGDLS and CDR2 is YYNGEE in the germline V gene. The CDR3 runs 15 residues. With 3 bases removed from V and 2 bases from J, the gap between germline ends came to 15 bases. CDR3 nucleotide sequence: TGTGCCAGCAGCGCGACGGACACTCTGCCCTACGAGCAGTACTTC. Its protein is CASSATDTLPYEQYF.

The V call is TRBV27, the J call TRBJ1-1, with TRBD1 identical over 10 bases. Germline trimming cut 5 bases from V and 11 bases from J; bases unmatched to any gene: 5. Germline assignment: CDR1 MNHEY and CDR2 SMNVEV (reference sequence). The CDR3 spans 12 residues. CDR3 loop: CASSRPGQGAFF. The CDR3 DNA sequence: TGTGCCAGCAGTCGCCCGGGACAGGGGGCTTTCTTT.

The V call is TRBV19, the J call TRBJ2-7, with 10 bases that match TRBD2. The CDR3 runs to 17 residues. V lost 3 bases, J lost 2 bases, and 10 bases stayed unmatched. Germline V gives CDR1 LNHDA, CDR2 SQIVND (reference sequence). CDR3 residues: CASSITLLAGTTYEQYF. The CDR3 DNA follows: TGTGCCAGTAGTATCACACTACTAGCGGGGACTACCTACGAGCAGTACTTC.

The genes are TRBV11-1 and TRBJ2-5; the match to TRBD1 covers 7 bases. The CDR3 length is 13 residues. J lost 5 bases, V lost 1 base, and 1 base had no gene match. Germline V gives CDR1 SGHAT, CDR2 FQDESV (reference sequence). The CDR3 here is CASSLDRGETQYF. The DNA of the CDR3 is TGTGCCAGCAGCTTAGACAGGGGTGAGACCCAGTACTTC.

V and J are TRBV7-2 and TRBJ1-2; the D is unclear. The CDR3 sequence is 14 residues long. Trimming stripped 0 bases from V and 2 bases from J, with 7 bases between. CDR1 and CDR2 (germline): SGHTA, FQGNSA. In nucleotides, the CDR3 is TGTGCCAGCAGCTTAGCGCGGAGGAACTATGGCTACACCTTC. The encoded protein is CASSLARRNYGYTF.

This chain uses TRBV19 with TRBJ1-6, with a possible D match to TRBD1 (5 bases). The CDR3 loop spans 14 amino acids. Trimming removed 6 bases at V and 10 bases at J, with 16 bases between. Germline CDR1 is LNHDA and CDR2 is SQIVND (reference sequence). CDR3 nucleotides: TGTGCCAGTAGCCCTGCAGGGCTGTCCTCACCCCTCCACTTT. It specifies CASSPAGLSSPLHF. The variable domain in full, with the rest retrieved from reference TRBV19 and TRBJ1-6, is DGGITQSPKYLFRKEGQNVTLSCEQNLNHDAMYWYRQDPGQGLRLIYYSQIVNDFQKGDIAEGYSVSREKKESFPLTVTSAQKNPTAFYLCASSPAGLSSPLHFGNGTRLTVT.

The gene calls are TRBV13 and TRBJ1-1; TRBD1 aligns across 7 bases. Germline V gives CDR1 PRHDT, CDR2 FYEKMQ (reference sequence). The CDR3 runs 15 residues. The J segment lost 5 bases and the V segment lost 5 bases, leaving 11 bases of the junction unmatched. CDR3 nucleotide sequence: TGTGCCAGCAGCCCCAACAGGGGTTTAGGGACTGAAGCTTTCTTT. Its translation is CASSPNRGLGTEAFF.

The chain joins TRBV4-3 to TRBJ2-1; D remains ambiguous. V lost 4 bases and J 0 bases, leaving 10 bases between the germline ends. CDR3 length: 15 residues. The germline V gene has CDR1 LGHNA and CDR2 YSLEER. In nucleotides, the CDR3 is TGCGCCAGCAGCCCCCACAGTAGCTCCTACAATGAGCAGTTCTTC. Its protein product is CASSPHSSSYNEQFF.